The 17 T cell receptor beta chains below all came from one sample that was sequenced in a study of cytomegalovirus exposure and HLA in healthy donors. The primer mix had 60 Vbeta and 13 Jbeta primers. Clones were read by immunoSEQ multiplex PCR, and TCRdb kept only the in-frame ones, dropping some. This sample yields approximately 130,000 clones, of which about 69% are seen a single time; roughly 3.1% belongs to the top ten. The sequenced sample consisted of PBMCs. The receptors stem from a man aged 25 to 40 in good health and CMV-seronegative.

A remark on this clone: The same CDR3 also results from other DNA sequences found in this sample. V gene TRBV9 combines with J gene TRBJ2-5; D remains ambiguous. The CDR3 has 13 residues. Trimming removed 4 bases at V and 0 bases at J, with 7 bases between. CDR1 and CDR2 (germline): SGDLS, YYNGEE. The CDR3 spells CASSPPYQETQYF. DNA of the CDR3: TGTGCCAGCAGCCCCCCCTACCAAGAGACCCAGTACTTC.

The chain uses TRBV13 and TRBJ2-7; no firm D call. CDR3 size: 11 residues. V was trimmed by 4 bases and J by 2 bases, leaving 3 bases between them. Germline V gene data show CDR1 as PRHDT and CDR2 as FYEKMQ (reference sequence). CDR3 in amino acids: CASSSAYEQYF. The CDR3 region has the DNA TGTGCCAGCAGCTCAGCCTACGAGCAGTACTTC.

This clone has just a few counts. The chain couples TRBV6-5 to TRBJ2-7; TRBD2 might be the D (5 bases). CDR1 is MNHEY, CDR2 SVGAGI, per germline. The CDR3 has 13 amino acids. The V gene lost 7 bases and the J gene lost 2 bases, with 12 bases spanning the gap. The DNA of the CDR3 is TGTGCCAGCACCCAACTAGTACCCTACGAGCAGTACTTC. Translated, it gives CASTQLVPYEQYF.

This clone was counted a few times. Here the CDR3 reads CASSLQNTEAFF. CDR3 sequence (DNA): TGCGCCAGCAGCTTACAGAACACTGAAGCTTTCTTT. The chain carries TRBV5-1 and TRBJ1-1; D is uncertain. This CDR3 is 12 amino acids long. Trimming took 2 bases from V and 1 from J, leaving 3 bases between them. Germline V gives CDR1 SGHRS, CDR2 YFSETQ.

The chain recombines TRBV5-1 with TRBJ2-5; a possible D gene is TRBD1 (6 bases). The CDR3 totals 14 residues. Germline V gene sequence: CDR1 SGHRS, CDR2 YFSETQ. Trimming pared 7 bases from V and 0 bases from J, leaving 13 bases between. In nucleotides, the CDR3 is TGCGCCAGCTCCCGGACAGCAAACCAAGAGACCCAGTACTTC. Amino acids: CASSRTANQETQYF.

This rearrangement joins TRBV19 to TRBJ1-1, with D possibly matching TRBD1 (5 bases). V was clipped by 5 bases and J by 1 base, with 11 bases between them. Germline values: CDR1 LNHDA, CDR2 SQIVND (reference sequence). The CDR3 loop spans 14 amino acids. CDR3 in amino acids: CASSGEQENTEAFF. The CDR3, as DNA: TGTGCCAGTAGTGGGGAACAGGAGAACACTGAAGCTTTCTTT.

The chain has TRBV4-1 and TRBJ2-2; TRBD1 matches 8 bases. V gave up 2 bases and J gave up 3 bases; unmatched junction bases: 11. The CDR3 length is 18 residues. Germline CDR1 is MGHRA and CDR2 is YSYEKL. The CDR3 DNA is TGCGCCAGCAGCCAATTATGGGGCCAGGGGGCTTACACCGGGGAGCTGTTTTTT. Encoded protein: CASSQLWGQGAYTGELFF.

This rearrangement joins TRBV14 to TRBJ2-3; D is possibly TRBD2 (5 bases). V shed 4 bases and J shed 2 bases, with 7 bases lying between them. This CDR3 contains 13 residues. The V gene's germline CDR1 is SGHDN and CDR2 FVKESK. The CDR3 reads CASSPDSTDTQYF. The CDR3 DNA follows: TGTGCCAGCAGCCCGGACTCCACAGATACGCAGTATTTT. Full variable domain (outside the CDR3, taken from reference TRBV14 and TRBJ2-3): EAGVTQFPSHSVIEKGQTVTLRCDPISGHDNLYWYRRVMGKEIKFLLHFVKESKQDESGMPNNRFLAERTGGTYSTLKVQPAELEDSGVYFCASSPDSTDTQYFGPGTRLTVL.

V and J are TRBV27 and TRBJ2-1; 7 bases line up with TRBD2. CDR1 and CDR2 (germline): MNHEY, SMNVEV (reference sequence). The CDR3 consists of 15 residues. J gave up 1 base and V 2 bases, and 2 bases lay outside the gene matches. The CDR3 loop is CASSLGRGSYNEQFF. The CDR3 DNA reads TGTGCCAGCAGTTTAGGGCGGGGGTCCTACAATGAGCAGTTCTTC.

The chain carries TRBV9 and TRBJ2-7; 8 nucleotides match TRBD2. This CDR3 region has 15 residues. V shed 4 bases, J shed 4 bases, and the junction held 10 bases outside the gene matches. The germline CDR1 and CDR2 sequences are SGDLS and YYNGEE. The CDR3: CASSPRAGGEYEQYF. The CDR3 nucleotides are TGTGCCAGCAGCCCCCGGGCGGGAGGCGAATACGAGCAGTACTTC.

V usage is TRBV5-1 and J usage is TRBJ2-5, with TRBD2 identical over 9 bases. Germline-derived CDR1 and CDR2 are SGHRS and YFSETQ. Trimming removed 1 base from V and 0 bases from J; junction bases left unmatched: 7. CDR3 length: 17 residues. CDR3 sequence reads: CASSLNGGLANQETQYF. As DNA, the CDR3 is TGCGCCAGCAGCTTGAACGGAGGACTAGCGAACCAAGAGACCCAGTACTTC.

This clone came up once. V usage is TRBV11-2 and J usage is TRBJ2-3, with 8 bases aligning to TRBD2. In germline, CDR1 is SGHAT, CDR2 FQNNGV. There are 14 residues in the CDR3. V lost 4 bases to trimming and J lost 4 bases; unmatched junction nucleotides: 4. This CDR3 is CASSSRGGADTQYF. CDR3 bases: TGTGCCAGCAGCTCTCGGGGGGGCGCAGATACGCAGTATTTT.

The chain links TRBV5-4 to TRBJ2-3; 10 nucleotides agree with TRBD2. The ends lost 2 bases at V and 3 bases at J; junction bases unmatched: 9. The germline V gene has CDR1 SGHNT and CDR2 YYREEE (reference sequence). The CDR3 is 17 residues long. CDR3 amino acids: CASSFVLSGGVTDTQYF. For the CDR3, the DNA is TGTGCCAGCAGCTTTGTATTGAGCGGGGGGGTGACAGATACGCAGTATTTT.

The chain uses TRBV5-1 and TRBJ1-2, with TRBD1 as a possible D gene (6 bases). Germline CDR1 reads SGHRS; CDR2 reads YFSETQ. This CDR3 has 17 amino acids. V was cut by 2 bases and J by 2 bases, with 19 bases left in between. The CDR3 sequence is CASSLGRNDRTNYGYTF. For the CDR3, the DNA is TGCGCCAGCAGCTTAGGTAGGAACGACAGGACGAACTATGGCTACACCTTC.

The gene calls are TRBV5-6 and TRBJ2-7; D is unresolved. V lost 1 base and J lost 3, with 8 bases in between. The CDR3 length is 13 residues. The germline gives CDR1 SGHDT, CDR2 YYEEEE. The CDR3 DNA sequence: TGTGCCAGCAGCTTGTCAGGAATCTACGAGCAGTACTTC. Amino acid sequence: CASSLSGIYEQYF.

This clone was recorded once. The V and J genes are TRBV7-2 and TRBJ2-3; 9 bases are a match to TRBD1. Germline V gene lookup returns CDR1 SGHTA and CDR2 FQGNSA. Trimming removed 0 bases from V and 6 bases from J; junction bases left unmatched: 7. The CDR3 has 16 residues. The chain's CDR3 is CASSLADRGAGDTQYF. As DNA, the CDR3 is TGTGCCAGCAGCTTAGCGGACAGGGGTGCCGGTGATACGCAGTATTTT.

The V gene is TRBV11-2, the J gene TRBJ2-5, with 9 bases that match TRBD1. Per germline, CDR1 SGHAT and CDR2 FQNNGV. Trimming removed 5 bases from V and 4 bases from J; junction bases left unmatched: 5. The CDR3 contains 14 residues. CDR3 bases: TGTGCCAGCAGCCGTGACAGGGGGAGAGAGACCCAGTACTTC. Translated, it gives CASSRDRGRETQYF.